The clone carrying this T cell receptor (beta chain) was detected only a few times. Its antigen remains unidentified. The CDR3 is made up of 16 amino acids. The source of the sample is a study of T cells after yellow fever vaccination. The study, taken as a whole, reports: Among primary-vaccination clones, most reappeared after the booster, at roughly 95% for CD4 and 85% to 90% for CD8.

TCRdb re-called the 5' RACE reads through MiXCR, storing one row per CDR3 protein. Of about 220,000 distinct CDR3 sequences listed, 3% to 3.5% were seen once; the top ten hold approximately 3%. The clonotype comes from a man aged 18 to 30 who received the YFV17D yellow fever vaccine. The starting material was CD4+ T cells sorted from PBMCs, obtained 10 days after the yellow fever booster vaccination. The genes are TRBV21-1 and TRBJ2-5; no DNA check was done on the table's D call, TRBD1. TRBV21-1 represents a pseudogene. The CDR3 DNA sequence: TGTGCCAGCAACCCGCCGGGACAGGGGGCTCAAGAGACCCAGTACTTC. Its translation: CASNPPGQGAQETQYF.